Given below is one T cell receptor beta chain in context. This record comes from a study of blood T cell repertoires in COVID-19. About the study: Donors in the United States, Italy and Spain gave samples during acute or convalescent COVID-19. T cells, B-cell-depleted T cells, or PBMCs supplied cDNA or gDNA.

CDR3 length: 17 amino acids. Germline V CDR1 and CDR2: SGDLS, YYNGEE. V lost 0 bases and J lost 2; bases outside the gene matches: 8. In the original analysis: Quantification of nucleated cells was approximated via reference gene primer amplification. Generated by immunoSEQ multiplex PCR, the TCRdb table keeps only in-frame clones and is missing some. V and J calls and clone size are as listed in that table; D and trimming were resolved from the DNA. The data contain fewer than 200,000 clones, 80% to 90% of them singletons. Sequenced input: peripheral blood. The source of this sequence is a woman in her 70s who had recovered from COVID-19. The V and J genes are TRBV9 and TRBJ2-1, with 7 bases that match TRBD2. The CDR3 region is CASSVARAGRAYNEQFF. The CDR3 DNA is TGTGCCAGCAGCGTAGCTCGGGCGGGGAGGGCCTACAATGAGCAGTTCTTC.